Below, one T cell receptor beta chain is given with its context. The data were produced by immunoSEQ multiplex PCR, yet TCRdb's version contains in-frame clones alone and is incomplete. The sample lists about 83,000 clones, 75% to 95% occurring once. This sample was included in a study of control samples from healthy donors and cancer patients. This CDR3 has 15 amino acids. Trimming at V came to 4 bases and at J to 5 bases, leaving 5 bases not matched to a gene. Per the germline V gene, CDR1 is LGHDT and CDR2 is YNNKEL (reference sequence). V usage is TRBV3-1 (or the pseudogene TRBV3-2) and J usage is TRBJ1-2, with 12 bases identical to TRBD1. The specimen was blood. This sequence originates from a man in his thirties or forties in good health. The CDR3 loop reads CASSPGTGGSYGYTF. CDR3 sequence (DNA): TGTGCCAGCAGCCCTGGGACAGGGGGCTCGTATGGCTACACCTTC.